Below, 25 T cell receptor beta chains from the same sample are listed, as sequenced in a study of blood T cell repertoires in COVID-19. TCRdb keeps only in-frame clones here, not all; method: immunoSEQ multiplex PCR. This sample has roughly 65,000 clones, with approximately 78% found just once. The sequenced sample consisted of peripheral blood. The receptors derive from an elderly man with acute or convalescent COVID-19.

The genes are TRBV12-3 or TRBV12-4 and TRBJ1-5, with D possibly matching TRBD1 (6 bases). The CDR3 runs to 13 residues. Trimming took 4 bases from V and 5 from J, leaving 9 bases between them. The CDR3, as DNA: TGTGCCAGCAGTTACAGGGCCCATCAGCCCCAGCATTTT. Translated, it gives CASSYRAHQPQHF.

V usage is TRBV12-3 or TRBV12-4 and J usage is TRBJ2-3, with D possibly matching TRBD1 (6 bases). V lost 1 base and J 6 bases, leaving 8 bases between the germline ends. The CDR3 sequence is 13 residues long. In DNA, the CDR3 is TGTGCCAGCAGTTTAGGGGGGCCGGATACGCAGTATTTT. Its protein product is CASSLGGPDTQYF.

The sample holds one count of this clone. The rearrangement uses TRBV4-2 and TRBJ2-5; D unclear. The CDR3 is 14 amino acids. V was trimmed by 1 base and J by 0 bases, leaving 6 bases between them. Germline lookup yields CDR1 LGHNA and CDR2 YNFKEQ. The CDR3 sequence: CASSQVGYQETQYF. CDR3 bases: TGTGCCAGCAGCCAAGTTGGCTACCAAGAGACCCAGTACTTC.

V usage is TRBV4-3 and J usage is TRBJ2-7; 9 nucleotides align to TRBD1. Germline CDR1 LGHNA, CDR2 YSLEER. The V gene end was trimmed by 2 bases and the J gene end by 1 base; junction bases not matched to a gene: 6. The CDR3 sequence is 16 residues long. The CDR3 region is CASSQLAGQGSYEQYF. CDR3 in DNA: TGCGCCAGCAGCCAATTGGCGGGACAGGGATCCTACGAGCAGTACTTC.

The chain combines TRBV5-1 with TRBJ2-7; 7 bases agree with TRBD1. The length of the CDR3 is 14 residues. V dropped 0 bases and J dropped 2; count of bases not matched to a gene: 2. CDR1 is SGHRS and CDR2 is YFSETQ in the germline V gene. The CDR3 DNA is TGCGCCAGCAGCTTGGACAGGGGCACCTACGAGCAGTACTTC. Amino acids: CASSLDRGTYEQYF. The entire variable domain, with the rest obtained from reference TRBV5-1 and TRBJ2-7, is as follows: KAGVTQTPRYLIKTRGQQVTLSCSPISGHRSVSWYQQTPGQGLQFLFEYFSETQRNKGNFPGRFSGRQFSNSRSEMNVSTLELGDSALYLCASSLDRGTYEQYFGPGTRLTVT.

This chain uses TRBV7-2 with TRBJ2-3, with a weak D call TRBD1 (6 bases). V was clipped by 5 bases and J by 1 base, with 19 bases between them. Germline lookup yields CDR1 SGHTA and CDR2 FQGNSA. This CDR3 has 17 residues. CDR3 coding DNA: TGTGCCAGCAGCCCTCCTCCCTGGACAGAAGGCACAGATACGCAGTATTTT. It translates to CASSPPPWTEGTDTQYF.

The chain carries TRBV5-5 and TRBJ1-2, with 7 bases lining up with TRBD1. Germline V lookup: CDR1 SGHKS, CDR2 YYEKEE (reference sequence). Germline trimming cut 2 bases from V and 6 bases from J; bases unmatched to any gene: 4. This CDR3 region has 13 residues. CDR3 sequence reads: CASSFSTGDGYTF. CDR3 DNA: TGTGCCAGCAGCTTCTCCACAGGGGATGGCTACACCTTC.

This clone was detected only once. This sequence joins TRBV6-5 and TRBJ1-1, with 7 bases matching TRBD1. J was trimmed by 3 bases and V by 5 bases; bases with no gene match: 6. CDR3 length: 14 residues. Germline V CDR1 and CDR2: MNHEY, SVGAGI. CDR3 bases: TGTGCCAGCAGTCCCAGGGGGGAGGACACTGAAGCTTTCTTT. It specifies CASSPRGEDTEAFF.

This clone was seen a single time. The chain links TRBV19 to TRBJ1-5; 7 nucleotides align to TRBD1. CDR1 and CDR2 from the germline V gene are LNHDA and SQIVND (reference sequence). V gave up 5 bases and J gave up 7 bases; unmatched junction bases: 14. This CDR3 has 16 amino acids. The CDR3 spells CASSWVRQGVGQPQHF. In DNA, the CDR3 is TGTGCCAGTAGTTGGGTGAGGCAGGGGGTGGGGCAGCCCCAGCATTTT.

V is TRBV19 and J is TRBJ2-1; D may be TRBD1 (6 bases). The CDR3 runs to 18 residues. Trimming left V 4 bases short and J 0 bases short, with 19 bases between. The V gene's germline CDR1 is LNHDA and CDR2 SQIVND (reference sequence). The CDR3 DNA sequence: TGTGCCAGTAGTAGTACCAGGGGCGGAAAGGGCTCCTACAATGAGCAGTTCTTC. It is translated as CASSSTRGGKGSYNEQFF.

Many counts were recorded for this clone. The chain combines TRBV2 with TRBJ2-2, with 9 nucleotides matching TRBD1. V was clipped by 3 bases and J by 1 base; unmatched bases: 0. The germline CDR1 and CDR2 sequences are SNHLY and FYNNEI. This CDR3 region has 15 residues. The CDR3 bases are TGTGCCAGCAGTGAGACAGGGGGGAACACCGGGGAGCTGTTTTTT. Translating it yields CASSETGGNTGELFF.

The chain is built from TRBV4-1 and TRBJ1-2; D unresolved. This CDR3 spans 16 amino acids. Trimming took 1 base from V and 4 from J, leaving 16 bases between them. Per the germline V gene, CDR1 is MGHRA and CDR2 is YSYEKL. The CDR3 sequence: CASSQAIPAGGYGYTF. For the CDR3, the DNA is TGCGCCAGCAGCCAAGCAATCCCGGCAGGAGGCTATGGCTACACCTTC.

Only a few counts were recorded for this clone. The chain has TRBV19 and TRBJ1-2; D is undetermined. Germline CDR1 LNHDA, CDR2 SQIVND (reference sequence). V was clipped by 3 bases and J by 0 bases, with 11 bases between them. This CDR3 spans 15 amino acids. The CDR3 loop is CASSIMSGPNYGYTF. The CDR3 DNA is TGTGCCAGTAGTATTATGTCCGGTCCTAACTATGGCTACACCTTC.

The V call is TRBV7-9, the J call TRBJ1-1; no firm D call. The CDR3 runs to 13 residues. Trimming stripped 5 bases from V and 3 bases from J, with 10 bases between. Germline-derived CDR1 and CDR2 are SEHNR and FQNEAQ (reference sequence). CDR3 loop: CASSTRSYTEAFF. The CDR3 nucleotides read TGTGCCAGCAGCACCCGGAGTTACACTGAAGCTTTCTTT.

The table lists this clone with a count of one. The V gene is TRBV28, the J gene TRBJ1-4, with D maybe TRBD1 (6 bases). Germline V CDR1 and CDR2: MDHEN, SYDVKM. The V end lost 10 bases, the J end lost 8 bases, and 17 bases lay between the germline ends. This CDR3 region has 13 residues. The chain's CDR3 is CANSDSQREKLFF. As DNA, the CDR3 is TGTGCCAACTCGGACAGTCAGAGGGAAAAACTGTTTTTT.

The CDR3 is CASSSRLAGGSNEQFF. CDR3 DNA: TGTGCCAGCAGCAGCAGACTAGCGGGAGGTTCCAATGAGCAGTTCTTC. The chain employs TRBV7-2 and TRBJ2-1, with 13 bases fitting TRBD2. The CDR3 is 16 residues long. CDR1 and CDR2 from the germline V gene are SGHTA and FQGNSA. Germline trimming cut 5 bases from V and 6 bases from J; bases unmatched to any gene: 7.

The rearrangement links TRBV13 to TRBJ2-1; 9 bases line up with TRBD1. The CDR3 totals 15 residues. Germline V CDR1 and CDR2: PRHDT, FYEKMQ (reference sequence). Trimming at V came to 2 bases and at J to 5 bases, leaving 4 bases not matched to a gene. Here the CDR3 reads CASSLRQGGHNEQFF. The CDR3 DNA sequence: TGTGCCAGCAGCTTACGACAGGGGGGCCACAATGAGCAGTTCTTC. The full variable domain, rest sourced from reference TRBV13 and TRBJ2-1, is AAGVIQSPRHLIKEKRETATLKCYPIPRHDTVYWYQQGPGQDPQFLISFYEKMQSDKGSIPDRFSAQQFSDYHSELNMSSLELGDSALYFCASSLRQGGHNEQFFGPGTRLTVL.

The chain is built from TRBV4-3 and TRBJ1-2, with D hard to call. The CDR3 consists of 15 residues. Germline CDR1 and CDR2: LGHNA and YSLEER. V was cut by 0 bases and J by 8 bases, with 16 bases left in between. The CDR3 protein is CASSQDLGRLSGYTF. In DNA form, the CDR3 reads TGCGCCAGCAGCCAAGATTTGGGCAGGTTATCCGGCTACACCTTC.

This clone appeared a single time. J is TRBJ1-2 and V is TRBV5-1; 10 bases align to TRBD1. CDR1 is SGHRS and CDR2 is YFSETQ in the germline V gene. The CDR3 extends over 15 amino acids. The V gene end was trimmed by 4 bases and the J gene end by 8 bases; junction bases not matched to a gene: 11. CDR3 protein: CASSLGDRGPEGYTF. The CDR3 DNA reads as TGCGCCAGCAGCCTCGGGGACAGGGGTCCTGAAGGCTACACCTTC. The full variable domain, rest sourced from reference TRBV5-1 and TRBJ1-2, is KAGVTQTPRYLIKTRGQQVTLSCSPISGHRSVSWYQQTPGQGLQFLFEYFSETQRNKGNFPGRFSGRQFSNSRSEMNVSTLELGDSALYLCASSLGDRGPEGYTFGSGTRLTVV.

The chain uses TRBV5-8 and TRBJ2-7, with TRBD2 matching 9 bases. The CDR3 sequence is 16 residues long. Per germline, CDR1 SGHTS and CDR2 YDEGEE. Trimming cost V 0 bases and J 4 bases; bases outside gene matches: 8. The CDR3 DNA reads TGTGCCAGCAGCTTGGCGGGGCGGGAGGGCCGATACGAGCAGTACTTC. It specifies CASSLAGREGRYEQYF.

The chain recombines TRBV3-1 (or the pseudogene TRBV3-2) with TRBJ2-7; 7 nucleotides agree with TRBD1. Germline V lookup: CDR1 LGHDT, CDR2 YNNKEL (reference sequence). With V trimmed by 6 bases and J by 6 bases, 8 bases remained unmatched. The CDR3 covers 13 residues. CDR3 DNA: TGTGCCAGCAGACCTAGACAGGGCGGCGAGCAGTACTTC. Translation: CASRPRQGGEQYF.

This chain joins TRBV9 and TRBJ2-2, with D maybe TRBD2 (5 bases). CDR1 and CDR2 (germline): SGDLS, YYNGEE. V shed 3 bases and J shed 6 bases, with 12 bases lying between them. The CDR3 spans 14 residues. The CDR3 coding sequence is TGTGCCAGCAGCGAGAGGGCTGGGCCCGGGGAGCTGTTTTTT. Translated: CASSERAGPGELFF.

This clone showed up just a few times. The V gene is TRBV7-9, the J gene TRBJ1-2; perhaps TRBD1 as D (6 bases). The CDR3 covers 14 residues. The germline gives CDR1 SEHNR, CDR2 FQNEAQ (reference sequence). Between the trimmed V and J ends, which lost 4 bases and 8 bases, there was a span of 17 bases. The CDR3 coding sequence is TGTGCCAGCAGCTCCGTTCTAACAGGGAAGGGCTACACCTTC. It translates to CASSSVLTGKGYTF.

The chain joins TRBV6-2 or TRBV6-3 to TRBJ2-1; TRBD1 is a possible D gene (8 bases). The germline V gene has CDR1 MNHEY and CDR2 SVGEGT. The length of the CDR3 is 16 residues. Between the trimmed V and J ends, which lost 0 bases and 5 bases, there was a span of 14 bases. This chain's CDR3 is CASSYSRQGRDNEQFF. The CDR3 DNA sequence: TGTGCCAGCAGTTACTCCAGACAGGGGAGGGACAATGAGCAGTTCTTC.

The chain joins TRBV7-6 to TRBJ2-7, with 7 bases matching TRBD2. Losses at the gene ends were 1 base for V and 4 bases for J; bases not matched to a gene: 7. Germline V lookup: CDR1 SGHVS, CDR2 FNYEAQ. This CDR3 has 15 residues. The CDR3 reads CASSLDFREGYEQYF. The CDR3 coding sequence is TGTGCCAGCAGCTTAGATTTCAGGGAGGGATACGAGCAGTACTTC.